A selection of T cell receptor beta chains follows, all from one sample in a study of blood T cells in healthy people across ages. Each CDR3 protein gets one entry after TCRdb re-called the 5' RACE reads with MiXCR. The sample holds hundreds of thousands of distinct CDR3 sequences, around 31% seen once. The sample comprised blood. These receptors all come from an elderly woman in good health. Each CDR3 is given with its conserved first and last residue. A D gene is named only where the DNA matches it firmly. For some rows the clone size is stated as once, few or many, or as a class when expanded; others skip it.

>NA|NA|TRBV12-3/TRBV12-4|TRBJ1-5
TGTGCCAGCAGTTTAGATCGCAGGGGACATCAGCCCCAGCATTTT
CASSLDRRGHQPQHF
>NA|TRBD1|TRBV6-5|TRBJ2-1
TGTGCCAGCAGTTACTCGGCGGGACAGGGCAGCGATGAGCAGTTCTTC
CASSYSAGQGSDEQFF
>NA|NA|TRBV9|TRBJ1-1
TGTGCCAGCAGCTCACGACAGGCGAACACTGAAGCTTTCTTT
CASSSRQANTEAFF
>many|TRBD1|TRBV12-3/TRBV12-4|TRBJ1-1
TGTGCCAGCAGTCCCGGGACAGCTAATGAAGCTTTCTTT
CASSPGTANEAFF
>NA|NA|TRBV5-1|TRBJ1-1
TGCGCCAGCTTCGACACCCTGAACACTGAAGCTTTCTTT
CASFDTLNTEAFF
>few|TRBD1|TRBV24-1|TRBJ2-2
TGTGCCACCAGTGCTCGGGGACAGGGCGGAACCGGGGAGCTGTTTTTT
CATSARGQGGTGELFF
>many|TRBD1|TRBV12-3/TRBV12-4|TRBJ2-7
TGTGCCAGCAGTCGGGACAGGGGGCTTGAAGAGCAGTACTTC
CASSRDRGLEEQYF
>NA|NA|TRBV7-9|TRBJ2-3
TGTGCCAGCAGCTTAGCGACAGCCCGCACAGATACGCAGTATTTT
CASSLATARTDTQYF
>NA|NA|TRBV7-9|TRBJ1-5
TGTGCCAGCAGCGTGACAGGAACGGCGGGGCCCCAGCATTTT
CASSVTGTAGPQHF
>few|NA|TRBV6-1|TRBJ2-3
TGTGCCAGCAGTGAAAACCGGTTCGGGCCCACAGATACGCAGTATTTT
CASSENRFGPTDTQYF
>many|TRBD1|TRBV19|TRBJ2-1
TGTGCCAGTAGTAGGGACAGTCTCAAAGAGCAGTTCTTC
CASSRDSLKEQFF
>NA|TRBD1|TRBV5-1|TRBJ1-6
TGCGCCAGCAGCTCGGAGCAGGGGGCCCCCCAGAATTCGCCCCCCCACTTT
CASSSEQGAPQNSPPHF
>many|NA|TRBV5-1|TRBJ1-4
TGCGCCAGCAGCCGTAGTGCAACTAATGAAAAACTGTTTTTT
CASSRSATNEKLFF
>many|TRBD1|TRBV2|TRBJ1-5
TGTGCCAGCACCGTAGGGACAGACCCTAGCAATCAGCCCCAGCATTTT
CASTVGTDPSNQPQHF
>NA|NA|TRBV7-7|TRBJ2-5
TGTGCTAGCAGCTTAGAGGGAACCTTAGGGGTATTGGAGCAGTACTTC
CASSLEGTLGVLEQYF
>NA|NA|TRBV6-5|TRBJ1-1
TGTGCCGCGCGATTGGCGGGGGCCGGGACTGAAGCTTTCTTT
CAARLAGAGTEAFF
>many|TRBD2|TRBV20-1|TRBJ2-5
TGCAGTGCTGAGACGACTAGCGGGGGGGAGACCCAGTACTTC
CSAETTSGGETQYF
>many|TRBD1|TRBV6-5|TRBJ1-2
TGTGCCAGCAGTCCCACAGGGGGCGATAGTTATGGCTACACCTTC
CASSPTGGDSYGYTF
>NA|NA|TRBV15|TRBJ2-5
TGTGCCACCAGCAGCCCGGGAACATCACAAGAGACCCAGTACTTC
CATSSPGTSQETQYF
>many|NA|TRBV7-9|TRBJ2-1
TGTGCCAGCAGCTCCGACCTTCACAATGAGCAGTTCTTC
CASSSDLHNEQFF
>NA|NA|TRBV5-1|TRBJ2-7
TGCGCCAGCAGCTTGGTGAATCCGGGCTACTACGAGCAGTACTTC
CASSLVNPGYYEQYF
>many|TRBD1|TRBV20-1|TRBJ2-5
TGCAGTGCTTCCACAGGGGGCGCCCAGTACTTC
CSASTGGAQYF
>many|NA|TRBV14|TRBJ2-5
TGTGCCAGCAGCCAAGCTGGACGGGGGGAGACCCAGTACTTC
CASSQAGRGETQYF
>NA|TRBD1|TRBV20-1|TRBJ2-7
TGCAGTGCCACCCGCCCGGACAGGGGATTGAACGAGCAGTACTTC
CSATRPDRGLNEQYF
>many|NA|TRBV18|TRBJ1-4
TGTGCCAGCTCATCCCCTGACCGGGACGGGCAAAAACTGTTTTTT
CASSSPDRDGQKLFF
>NA|TRBD1|TRBV20-1|TRBJ2-7
TGCAGTGCTGGGACCGGGACAGGGGGCACATTTGGGTTTTACGAGCAGTACTTC
CSAGTGTGGTFGFYEQYF
>NA|NA|TRBV10-2|TRBJ2-5
TGCGCCAGCAGTGAGCGTCGTTGGGCCGGCAGAAAAGAGACCCAGTACTTC
CASSERRWAGRKETQYF
>many|TRBD2|TRBV20-1|TRBJ2-4
TGCAGTGCTGAGACCTCTAGCGGGGGGGCCTGGGGCAAAAACATTCAGTACTTC
CSAETSSGGAWGKNIQYF
>NA|NA|TRBV4-2|TRBJ1-1
TGTGCCAGCAGCCAAGATGAGCGGAGCACTGAAGCTTTCTTT
CASSQDERSTEAFF
>few|TRBD1|TRBV5-1|TRBJ2-7
TGCGCCAGCAGCTTGGGGAGTCCCGGGACAGGGAGGTCCTACAATGAGCAGTACTTC
CASSLGSPGTGRSYNEQYF
>NA|TRBD2|TRBV14|TRBJ2-5
TGTGCCAGCAGCCAAGCGGCTAGCGGGGGGTTAGAGACCCAGTACTTC
CASSQAASGGLETQYF
>many|TRBD1|TRBV5-6|TRBJ2-1
TGTGCCAGCAGCTTTGTGCGTACAGGGGCCAATGAGCAGTTCTTC
CASSFVRTGANEQFF
>NA|TRBD2|TRBV4-2|TRBJ2-3
TGTGCCAGCAGCCAAGAGCGGCGGGGGGCCACAGATACGCAGTATTTT
CASSQERRGATDTQYF
>NA|TRBD1|TRBV7-3|TRBJ2-7
TGTGCCAGCAGCGGGACAGGGCATGACGAGCAGTACTTC
CASSGTGHDEQYF
>NA|NA|TRBV7-9|TRBJ1-1
TGTGCCAGCAGCTTAAGCGGACGAGGCGGGGAGCACAGTGATGCTTTCTTT
CASSLSGRGGEHSDAFF
>many|NA|TRBV12-3/TRBV12-4|TRBJ1-2
TGTGCCAGCAGTTTTGAGAGTTATGGCTACACCTTC
CASSFESYGYTF
>NA|NA|TRBV4-1|TRBJ1-1
TGCGCCAGCAGAGCACAGGGAGGCATGAACACTGAAGCTTTCTTT
CASRAQGGMNTEAFF
>many|NA|TRBV2|TRBJ2-7
TGTGCCAGCAGTTTTTCCCGTTCCTACGAGCAGTACTTC
CASSFSRSYEQYF
>many|NA|TRBV7-3|TRBJ2-1
TGTGCCAGCAGCTTAACCGGGACTGCTAACAATGAGCAGTTCTTC
CASSLTGTANNEQFF
>many|NA|TRBV27|TRBJ2-3
TGTGCCAGCACGACCTTAATGTCGGGCACAGATACGCAGTATTTT
CASTTLMSGTDTQYF
>many|NA|TRBV5-1|TRBJ2-5
TGCGCCAGCAGCTTGGCCGCCGTAACAGGGTGGTTATTCGGGGAGACCCAGTACTTC
CASSLAAVTGWLFGETQYF
>many|TRBD1|TRBV30|TRBJ2-7
TGTGCCTGGAGTGTACAGGGGACCTACGAGCAGTACTTC
CAWSVQGTYEQYF
>NA|NA|TRBV29-1|TRBJ2-7
TGCAGCGTTGGTGGAAACTTCTACGAGCAGTACTTC
CSVGGNFYEQYF
>many|NA|TRBV7-2|TRBJ1-6
TGTGCCAGCAGCTTAGCGAAGGGCAGCCGGCTCCACTTT
CASSLAKGSRLHF
>many|NA|TRBV2|TRBJ1-2
TGTGCCAGCAGCGCCCCCGGACAGCGTGGCTACACCTTC
CASSAPGQRGYTF
>few|NA|TRBV20-1|TRBJ2-3
TGCAGTGCTAGAGATGTGGACACTAGCACAGATACGCAGTATTTT
CSARDVDTSTDTQYF
>NA|TRBD1|TRBV20-1|TRBJ2-7
TGCAGTGCCACGACCCCGGGACAGGGGGTATACGAGCAGTACTTC
CSATTPGQGVYEQYF
>NA|NA|TRBV9|TRBJ2-7
TGTGCCAGCAGCGCCGAGGACACACCATACTACGAGCAGTACTTC
CASSAEDTPYYEQYF
>many|NA|TRBV7-2|TRBJ2-7
TGTGCCAGCAGCATCAGGGGTCACGAGCAGTACTTC
CASSIRGHEQYF
>many|NA|TRBV20-1|TRBJ2-5
TGCAGTGCTATTGGTCGCGAGGAGACCCAGTACTTC
CSAIGREETQYF